The 27 T cell receptor beta chains given below trace back to one sample, sequenced in a study of blood T cell repertoires in COVID-19 (dated by TCRdb to about 2020). The library was made by the immunoSEQ multiplex PCR assay. The table was pulled from immuneACCESS by TCRdb, which kept in-frame rearrangements only. Such tables lose some clones; where checked, under half of the loss comes from unresolved V genes, and the rest has no known cause. Within this sample are over 80,000 clones, with more than 75% of them counted one time only. The biggest ten clones account for 20% of the sample. Sequenced material: peripheral blood. These receptors all stem from a human donor in a cohort sampled during active COVID-19.

The V gene is TRBV2, the J gene TRBJ2-7; 10 bases match TRBD1. The CDR3 extends over 15 amino acids. Germline CDR1 is SNHLY and CDR2 is FYNNEI. The J segment lost 0 bases and the V segment lost 5 bases, leaving 4 bases of the junction unmatched. The CDR3 loop is CASSQDRGDSYEQYF. The CDR3 DNA follows: TGTGCCAGCAGTCAGGACAGGGGGGACTCCTACGAGCAGTACTTC.

Only one count was recorded for this clone. The chain recombines TRBV7-6 with TRBJ1-1; D may be TRBD1 (6 bases). The CDR3 is 15 amino acids. Germline V CDR1 and CDR2: SGHVS, FNYEAQ. V lost 5 bases and J 7 bases, leaving 20 bases between the germline ends. CDR3 DNA: TGTGCCAGCAGCCGGCAGTCCGGGCAGGGGCATGAAGCTTTCTTT. Protein product: CASSRQSGQGHEAFF.

V is TRBV7-9 and J is TRBJ2-1; perhaps TRBD2 as D (6 bases). Trimming removed 11 bases at V and 0 bases at J, with 17 bases between. The germline CDR1 and CDR2 sequences are SEHNR and FQNEAQ (reference sequence). This CDR3 region has 15 residues. The chain's CDR3 is CAGRIGGSSYNEQFF. Here the CDR3 DNA reads TGTGCCGGGAGGATCGGCGGTAGCTCCTACAATGAGCAGTTCTTC.

The chain carries TRBV4-1 and TRBJ2-7; D not certain. The CDR3 consists of 15 residues. Per germline, CDR1 MGHRA and CDR2 YSYEKL. V lost 0 bases to trimming and J lost 3 bases, with 12 bases between them. CDR3 DNA sequence: TGCGCCAGCAGCCAAGATTTGGTCGGTTACTACGAGCAGTACTTC. Its translation: CASSQDLVGYYEQYF.

The chain recombines TRBV5-4 with TRBJ2-1; possibly TRBD1 for D (5 bases). Deletions cut 6 bases from V and 7 bases from J, with 8 bases between. The CDR3 contains 11 residues. Germline V gene lookup returns CDR1 SGHNT and CDR2 YYREEE (reference sequence). CDR3 DNA: TGTGCCAGCACACAGGCGAATGAGCAGTTCTTC. Amino acids: CASTQANEQFF.

The gene calls are TRBV9 and TRBJ1-2, with 9 bases lining up with TRBD1. Per germline, CDR1 SGDLS and CDR2 YYNGEE. The junction had 9 bases not matched to a gene; V was cut back by 4 bases and J by 5 bases. This CDR3 has 15 residues. The CDR3 here is CASSPRQGEKYGYTF. Written as DNA, the CDR3 is TGTGCCAGCAGCCCGAGACAGGGGGAAAAGTATGGCTACACCTTC.

The chain couples TRBV10-3 to TRBJ2-7; TRBD1 matches at 8 bases. CDR1 and CDR2 from the germline V gene are ENHRY and SYGVKD. This CDR3 is 15 amino acids long. The V gene end was trimmed by 2 bases and the J gene end by 7 bases; junction bases not matched to a gene: 10. The CDR3 spells CAISEEPGTGGEQYF. The CDR3, as DNA: TGTGCCATCAGTGAGGAACCCGGGACAGGAGGTGAGCAGTACTTC.

The rearrangement joins TRBV4-3 to TRBJ2-7, with 7 bases lining up with TRBD1. Per germline, CDR1 LGHNA and CDR2 YSLEER. V shed 4 bases, J shed 5 bases, and the junction held 14 bases outside the gene matches. The CDR3 extends over 16 amino acids. The CDR3 nucleotides are TGCGCCAGCAGCCCGGGTAGGCACAGGGGTATGAACGAGCAGTACTTC. Translating gives CASSPGRHRGMNEQYF.

The rearrangement uses TRBV24-1 and TRBJ2-5; D may be TRBD2 (5 bases). The CDR3 is 12 residues long. The ends were cut back, 9 bases at V and 5 bases at J, with 12 bases in the middle. Germline CDR1 and CDR2: KGHDR and SFDVKD. The CDR3 region is CATRGLGETQYF. The CDR3 nucleotides are TGTGCCACCCGCGGGCTAGGGGAGACCCAGTACTTC.

The chain employs TRBV6-5 and TRBJ2-7; no clear D gene. The V end lost 7 bases, the J end lost 0 bases, and 7 bases lay between the germline ends. This CDR3 has 12 residues. Germline CDR1 and CDR2: MNHEY and SVGAGI. CDR3 sequence: CASTLSSYEQYF. CDR3 DNA: TGTGCCAGCACTCTGAGCTCCTACGAGCAGTACTTC.

The rearrangement uses TRBV2 and TRBJ2-7; TRBD2 matches 11 bases. The CDR3 has 14 residues. Trimming took 7 bases from V and 3 from J; bases not matched to a gene: 5. Germline V gene sequence: CDR1 SNHLY, CDR2 FYNNEI. The CDR3 spells CASTNSGRGYEQYF. Here the CDR3 DNA reads TGTGCCAGCACCAATAGCGGGAGGGGCTACGAGCAGTACTTC.

The chain joins TRBV10-2 to TRBJ2-6, with 7 bases lining up with TRBD1. Germline-derived CDR1 and CDR2 are WSHSY and SAAADI. The CDR3 sequence is 15 residues long. After removal of 6 bases from V and 3 bases from J, the junction contained 5 bases not matched to a gene. Written as DNA, the CDR3 is TGCGCCAGCAGCGACAGGGAAGATGGGGCCAACGTCCTGACTTTC. Its translation is CASSDREDGANVLTF.

The chain has TRBV28 and TRBJ2-5, with D unclear. Trimming removed 3 bases from V and 5 bases from J, with 4 bases in between. Looked up from germline, CDR1 is MDHEN and CDR2 is SYDVKM. The CDR3 has 11 residues. CDR3 coding DNA: TGTGCCAGCAGTTTCATTGAGACCCAGTACTTC. Protein sequence: CASSFIETQYF.

This chain joins TRBV6-2 or TRBV6-3 and TRBJ1-2, with D uncertain. CDR3 length: 14 residues. The germline gives CDR1 MNHEY, CDR2 SVGEGT. Trimming cost V 5 bases and J 4 bases, with 14 bases left between them. The CDR3 coding sequence is TGTGCCAGCAGTCCCCTCCGGGAGTCCTATGGCTACACCTTC. It translates to CASSPLRESYGYTF.

The chain is built from TRBV2 and TRBJ2-7, with 8 bases matching TRBD1. The CDR3 has 15 amino acids. V was clipped by 6 bases and J by 0 bases; unmatched bases: 7. The germline gives CDR1 SNHLY, CDR2 FYNNEI. The CDR3, as DNA: TGTGCCAGCAGCCTCGACAGGGGCTACTCCTACGAGCAGTACTTC. This codes for CASSLDRGYSYEQYF.

The chain carries TRBV29-1 and TRBJ1-1; tentatively, D is TRBD1 (6 bases). Trimming removed 6 bases at V and 4 bases at J, with 12 bases between. CDR3 length: 12 amino acids. CDR1 SQVTM and CDR2 ANQGSEA come from the germline V gene. The DNA of the CDR3 is TGCAGCGTGCTGGACAGCCCCACTGAAGCTTTCTTT. This gives the protein CSVLDSPTEAFF.

J is TRBJ2-3 and V is TRBV7-2; no clear D gene. CDR3 length: 14 amino acids. CDR1 and CDR2 (germline): SGHTA, FQGNSA. Trimming took off 5 bases at V and 2 bases at J, with 11 bases between the two ends. CDR3 in DNA: TGTGCCAGCAGCCGCGGAGTGTCCACAGATACGCAGTATTTT. Residues: CASSRGVSTDTQYF.

This CDR3 is CASSQLAGGEQFF. The DNA for the CDR3 is TGTGCCAGCAGTCAACTAGCGGGAGGTGAGCAGTTCTTC. The genes are TRBV6-2 or TRBV6-3 and TRBJ2-1; 12 bases line up with TRBD2. Trimming removed 5 bases from V and 9 bases from J; junction bases left unmatched: 2. The germline V gene has CDR1 MNHEY and CDR2 SVGEGT. The CDR3 consists of 13 residues.

The V gene is TRBV3-1 (or the pseudogene TRBV3-2), the J gene TRBJ2-3; 7 nucleotides agree with TRBD2. The CDR3 extends over 14 amino acids. Per germline, CDR1 LGHDT and CDR2 YNNKEL (reference sequence). V lost 1 base to trimming and J lost 11 bases; unmatched junction nucleotides: 9. In nucleotides, the CDR3 is TGTGCCAGCAGCCAAGCTAGCGGAGGAGCTGTGCAGTATTTT. Translating gives CASSQASGGAVQYF.

CDR3 sequence (DNA): TGTGCCAGCAGCGTGGGCCCAAGCCTCCGAGAGCAGTACTTC. Protein product: CASSVGPSLREQYF. The V call is TRBV9, the J call TRBJ2-7; D unresolved. The V gene's germline CDR1 is SGDLS and CDR2 YYNGEE. With 2 bases removed from V and 7 bases from J, the gap between germline ends came to 16 bases. The CDR3 length is 14 residues.

The chain joins TRBV5-4 to TRBJ2-7; TRBD2 aligns across 7 bases. CDR1 is SGHNT, CDR2 YYREEE, per germline (reference sequence). The V segment lost 7 bases and the J segment 6 bases; nucleotides outside the gene matches: 13. CDR3 length: 14 residues. The CDR3 nucleotides are TGTGCCAGCCTAAACGTAGGCGGGAGCGGCGAGCAGTACTTC. Protein: CASLNVGGSGEQYF.

This chain uses TRBV28 with TRBJ2-7; TRBD2 agrees at 7 bases. CDR3 length equals 15 residues. Germline V gives CDR1 MDHEN, CDR2 SYDVKM. V lost 3 bases and J lost 1; bases outside the gene matches: 6. The chain's CDR3 is CASSLNGLGSYEQYF. CDR3 bases: TGTGCCAGCAGTTTGAATGGACTAGGGTCCTACGAGCAGTACTTC.

This clone was picked up many times. The chain has TRBV5-4 and TRBJ1-4; the D is unclear. V was shortened by 1 base and J by 3 bases, with 10 bases between the two germline ends. Germline V gives CDR1 SGHNT, CDR2 YYREEE (reference sequence). CDR3 length equals 15 residues. CDR3 protein: CASSLSLAPNEKLFF. DNA of the CDR3: TGTGCCAGCAGCTTGTCACTCGCTCCTAATGAAAAACTGTTTTTT.

The CDR3 bases are TGTGCCAGCAGTTTGAGGGGACAGGGGGCGGGTGAGCAGTTCTTC. It yields the protein CASSLRGQGAGEQFF. The V call is TRBV28, the J call TRBJ2-1, with TRBD1 matching 12 bases. Losses at the gene ends were 3 bases for V and 9 bases for J; bases not matched to a gene: 6. Germline lookup yields CDR1 MDHEN and CDR2 SYDVKM. This CDR3 has 15 amino acids.

The chain uses TRBV7-9 and TRBJ2-3; 8 nucleotides align to TRBD2. Germline CDR1 reads SEHNR; CDR2 reads FQNEAQ (reference sequence). This CDR3 has 15 residues. Unmatched junction bases numbered 7, after V lost 5 bases and J lost 3 bases. In nucleotides, the CDR3 is TGTGCCAGCAGCCTTACGTCTAGCGGGACAGATACGCAGTATTTT. Protein product: CASSLTSSGTDTQYF.

The chain uses TRBV12-3 or TRBV12-4 and TRBJ1-1; perhaps TRBD1 as D (5 bases). The CDR3 consists of 13 residues. V gave up 8 bases and J gave up 0 bases, with 10 bases separating them. The CDR3 bases are TGTGCCAGCGGGCAGGGCCTGAACACTGAAGCTTTCTTT. Translation: CASGQGLNTEAFF.

This clone was recorded once. DNA of the CDR3: TGTGCCAGCAGCCGAAATGGGGAAGCGGGCCTCACCTCCTACGAGCAGTACTTC. This sequence encodes CASSRNGEAGLTSYEQYF. V is TRBV3-1 (or the pseudogene TRBV3-2) and J is TRBJ2-7; D perhaps matches TRBD2 (6 bases). This CDR3 has 18 amino acids. CDR1 and CDR2 from the germline V gene are LGHDT and YNNKEL (reference sequence). Trimming pared 4 bases from V and 0 bases from J, leaving 22 bases between.